The 30 T cell receptor beta chains below were found in one sample sequenced in a study of CD8 T cells in Susac syndrome. An amount of RNA that ranged from roughly 0.5 to 1 ug was reverse transcribed with random hexamers. TCRdb recomputed calls from the immunoSEQ multiplex PCR reads with MiXCR, one row per CDR3 protein. The table includes some 100,000 distinct CDR3 sequences, approximately 96% detected once. The sample comprised CD4+ T cells from PBMCs. Source of these receptors: a human donor in good health.

The V and J genes are TRBV5-1 and TRBJ2-7; 10 nucleotides align to TRBD1. The CDR3 is 15 amino acids. J lost 2 bases, V lost 4 bases, and 6 bases had no gene match. CDR1 SGHRS and CDR2 YFSETQ come from the germline V gene. CDR3 DNA sequence: TGCGCCAGCAGCCCCAGGACAGGGGGAGCCTACGAGCAGTACTTC. This sequence encodes CASSPRTGGAYEQYF.

This sequence joins TRBV29-1 and TRBJ2-7, with D possibly matching TRBD2 (6 bases). Trimming pared 6 bases from V and 2 bases from J, leaving 20 bases between. The CDR3 extends over 15 amino acids. CDR1 is SQVTM, CDR2 ANQGSEA, per germline. CDR3 residues: CSVRPSGTGTYEQYF. The CDR3, as DNA: TGCAGCGTCCGCCCATCCGGGACTGGGACCTACGAGCAGTACTTC.

This chain connects TRBV7-2 to TRBJ2-3; 7 bases match TRBD2. CDR1 SGHTA and CDR2 FQGNSA come from the germline V gene. Unmatched junction bases numbered 6, after V lost 3 bases and J lost 0 bases. This CDR3 is built from 16 residues. CDR3: CASSLRTSASTDTQYF. The CDR3 DNA reads as TGTGCCAGCAGCTTGCGAACTAGCGCTAGCACAGATACGCAGTATTTT.

The rearrangement uses TRBV20-1 and TRBJ2-7; the D is unclear. Germline loops: CDR1 DFQATT, CDR2 SNEGSKA (reference sequence). Trimming took off 6 bases at V and 0 bases at J, with 15 bases between the two ends. The CDR3 covers 14 residues. CDR3 amino acids: CSAPPPIASYEQYF. The CDR3 DNA follows: TGCAGTGCGCCGCCCCCCATAGCCTCCTACGAGCAGTACTTC.

V gene TRBV29-1 combines with J gene TRBJ1-1; possible D gene TRBD1, 5 bases. V dropped 6 bases and J dropped 8 bases, with 16 bases sitting between them. The CDR3 consists of 12 residues. Germline CDR1 reads SQVTM; CDR2 reads ANQGSEA. The CDR3 here is CSVTHRGVEAFF. The CDR3 nucleotides read TGCAGCGTCACCCATCGGGGGGTAGAAGCTTTCTTT.

This clonotype was seen only once. This rearrangement joins TRBV12-3 or TRBV12-4 to TRBJ1-1; D not certain. The V and J ends lost 6 bases and 7 bases respectively, with 15 bases between them. This CDR3 is built from 13 residues. CDR3 loop: CASSPRRLNEAFF. The CDR3 coding sequence is TGTGCCAGCAGCCCGAGACGGTTGAATGAAGCTTTCTTT.

This chain connects TRBV5-6 to TRBJ1-4; the match to TRBD1 covers 8 bases. The ends lost 2 bases at V and 7 bases at J; junction bases unmatched: 4. Germline-derived CDR1 and CDR2 are SGHDT and YYEEEE. CDR3 length: 14 amino acids. As DNA, the CDR3 is TGTGCCAGCAGCTTCGGACAGGGAAGTGAAAAACTGTTTTTT. Its translation: CASSFGQGSEKLFF.

The chain is built from TRBV28 and TRBJ2-3; D is undetermined. V lost 4 bases, J lost 8 bases, and 16 bases lay in between. This CDR3 has 14 residues. Per germline, CDR1 MDHEN and CDR2 SYDVKM. CDR3 nucleotide sequence: TGTGCCAGCAGTTCCACGGGCACTTTGGGTACGCAGTATTTT. Amino acid sequence: CASSSTGTLGTQYF.

A note on this clonotype: At one of its ends the junction is not consistent with the germline gene, which may arise from a read error. This chain uses TRBV23-1 with TRBJ2-7, with 12 bases aligning to TRBD1. TRBV23-1 counts as an open reading frame of uncertain function. CDR3 length equals 13 residues. CDR3 in DNA: TGCGCCAGCAGAACGGGACAGGGGGCGTTTAATTGGTTC. It yields the protein CASRTGQGAFNWF.

V gene TRBV7-2 combines with J gene TRBJ1-4, with D unclear. V was shortened by 4 bases and J by 8 bases, with 11 bases between the two germline ends. The germline V gene encodes CDR1 SGHTA and CDR2 FQGNSA. The CDR3 length is 13 residues. CDR3 protein: CASSYSGNEKLFF. The CDR3 DNA reads as TGTGCCAGCAGCTATTCCGGTAACGAAAAACTGTTTTTT.

The CDR3 loop is CASRPRGRSTDTQYF. CDR3 bases: TGTGCAAGTCGCCCGAGGGGTAGATCAACAGATACGCAGTATTTT. The rearrangement joins TRBV12-2 to TRBJ2-3; the table gives TRBD1 as D, unverified against the DNA. TRBV12-2 is marked as a pseudogene. This CDR3 has 15 residues.

The chain recombines TRBV2 with TRBJ2-2; 8 bases map to TRBD1. The germline gives CDR1 SNHLY, CDR2 FYNNEI. This CDR3 spans 15 amino acids. The ends lost 6 bases at V and 5 bases at J; junction bases unmatched: 8. For the CDR3, the DNA is TGTGCCAGCAGGACACAGGGGGAAGTAACCGGGGAGCTGTTTTTT. It specifies CASRTQGEVTGELFF.

V and J are TRBV28 and TRBJ2-3; D gene unclear. The CDR3 is 15 residues long. V lost 6 bases to trimming and J lost 0 bases, with 13 bases between them. Germline V gives CDR1 MDHEN, CDR2 SYDVKM. The CDR3 nucleotides are TGTGCCAGCAGCCAGCCGTCGGGTAGCACAGATACGCAGTATTTT. Protein sequence: CASSQPSGSTDTQYF.

The V call is TRBV6-2 or TRBV6-3, the J call TRBJ2-7; 8 bases align to TRBD2. The CDR3 sequence is 14 residues long. J gave up 2 bases and V 7 bases, and 7 bases lay outside the gene matches. Germline CDR1 is MNHEY and CDR2 is SVGEGT. This CDR3 is CASIGSGRAYEQYF. CDR3 sequence (DNA): TGTGCCAGCATCGGAAGCGGGAGAGCCTACGAGCAGTACTTC.

The V gene is TRBV5-1, the J gene TRBJ2-7; 9 nucleotides agree with TRBD1. V trimming: 5 bases; J trimming: 2 bases; junction bases outside the gene matches: 8. Germline CDR1 and CDR2: SGHRS and YFSETQ. The length of the CDR3 is 15 residues. The CDR3 nucleotides read TGCGCCAGCAGTTACCCGGGACAGGGAACCTACGAGCAGTACTTC. Its translation is CASSYPGQGTYEQYF.

The V and J genes are TRBV20-1 and TRBJ2-1; D is possibly TRBD2 (6 bases). Trimming removed 0 bases at V and 9 bases at J, with 12 bases between. Germline V gene sequence: CDR1 DFQATT, CDR2 SNEGSKA (reference sequence). The CDR3 extends over 13 amino acids. As DNA, the CDR3 is TGCAGTGCTAGAGATGAGGGACTGGCTGAGCAGTTCTTC. It is translated as CSARDEGLAEQFF.

The rearrangement joins TRBV5-6 to TRBJ2-3; 8 nucleotides agree with TRBD1. CDR1 and CDR2 from the germline V gene are SGHDT and YYEEEE. The CDR3 covers 14 residues. Trimming cost V 6 bases and J 4 bases; bases outside gene matches: 7. CDR3 protein: CASKPGQAADTQYF. The DNA for the CDR3 is TGTGCCAGCAAACCGGGACAGGCCGCAGATACGCAGTATTTT.

The sample holds one count of this clonotype. The chain recombines TRBV2 with TRBJ2-3; D unclear. Germline lookup yields CDR1 SNHLY and CDR2 FYNNEI. The V end was cut by 6 bases, the J end by 3 bases, with 10 bases between. The CDR3 has 13 residues. The CDR3 protein is CASRKTGTDTQYF. CDR3 in DNA: TGTGCCAGCAGGAAGACTGGAACAGATACGCAGTATTTT.

The genes are TRBV25-1 and TRBJ2-3, with a tentative D call TRBD1 (5 bases). The germline CDR1 and CDR2 sequences are MGHDK and SYGVNS. The V gene lost 2 bases and the J gene lost 2 bases, with 8 bases spanning the gap. The CDR3 is made up of 14 amino acids. The CDR3 spells CASSEPGITDTQYF. The CDR3 DNA reads TGTGCCAGCAGTGAACCAGGGATCACAGATACGCAGTATTTT. The full variable domain, its missing parts supplied by reference TRBV25-1 and TRBJ2-3, is EADIYQTPRYLVIGTGKKITLECSQTMGHDKMYWYQQDPGMELHLIHYSYGVNSTEKGDLSSESTVSRIRTEHFPLTLESARPSHTSQYLCASSEPGITDTQYFGPGTRLTVL.

CDR3 sequence reads: CASSPRDRSENTEAFF. The CDR3 DNA reads as TGTGCCAGCAGCCCCCGTGACAGGAGCGAGAACACTGAAGCTTTCTTT. V usage is TRBV9 and J usage is TRBJ1-1; possibly TRBD1 for D (6 bases). This CDR3 is 16 amino acids long. V was pared by 4 bases and J by 1 base, with 17 bases between. The V gene's germline CDR1 is SGDLS and CDR2 YYNGEE.

The genes are TRBV20-1 and TRBJ1-2; D may be TRBD1 (5 bases). Germline V CDR1 and CDR2: DFQATT, SNEGSKA (reference sequence). Trimming shortened V by 6 bases and J by 8 bases, and 19 bases separated the two germline ends. The CDR3 has 13 residues. The chain's CDR3 is CSARDGSSRGYTF. CDR3 sequence (DNA): TGCAGTGCGAGGGACGGAAGTTCTAGGGGCTACACCTTC.

The V gene is TRBV9, the J gene TRBJ1-1; D is unclear. CDR1 is SGDLS, CDR2 YYNGEE, per germline. V lost 4 bases and J lost 3, with 10 bases in between. The CDR3 contains 13 residues. CDR3 sequence: CASSPRVDTEAFF. The CDR3, as DNA: TGTGCCAGCAGCCCGCGGGTCGACACTGAAGCTTTCTTT.

The J gene is TRBJ2-4, the V gene TRBV10-3; the D gene is possibly TRBD2 (5 bases). CDR1 is ENHRY and CDR2 is SYGVKD in the germline V gene. The ends were cut back, 0 bases at V and 9 bases at J, with 6 bases in the middle. This CDR3 comprises 12 residues. The CDR3 spells CAISESGAIQYF. CDR3 coding DNA: TGTGCCATCAGTGAGTCGGGAGCCATTCAGTACTTC.

The V gene is TRBV20-1, the J gene TRBJ2-7; 7 positions agree with TRBD2. CDR1 and CDR2 (germline): DFQATT, SNEGSKA (reference sequence). The V and J ends lost 1 base and 0 bases, in that order; junction bases with no gene match: 6. This CDR3 has 15 amino acids. CDR3 region: CSARVVGGSSYEQYF. In DNA form, the CDR3 reads TGCAGTGCTAGAGTCGTGGGAGGGAGCTCCTACGAGCAGTACTTC.

This chain uses TRBV2 with TRBJ1-2; a possible D gene is TRBD1 (5 bases). The germline V gene has CDR1 SNHLY and CDR2 FYNNEI. The V gene lost 6 bases and the J gene lost 5 bases, with 16 bases spanning the gap. The CDR3 totals 14 residues. CDR3 nucleotide sequence: TGTGCCAGCAGAGGGGACCCTCAGGGATATGGCTACACCTTC. Protein sequence: CASRGDPQGYGYTF.

This clonotype was picked up a small number of times. V gene TRBV2 combines with J gene TRBJ2-7, with D maybe TRBD1 (6 bases). Germline V gene sequence: CDR1 SNHLY, CDR2 FYNNEI. This CDR3 spans 11 amino acids. V was pared by 9 bases and J by 3 bases, with 9 bases between. CDR3 sequence reads: CASSTGYEQYF. For the CDR3, the DNA is TGTGCCAGTTCGACAGGCTACGAGCAGTACTTC.

V is TRBV11-2 and J is TRBJ2-7; D gene ambiguous. The length of the CDR3 is 14 residues. V was clipped by 1 base and J by 1 base, with 8 bases between them. Germline V gene lookup returns CDR1 SGHAT and CDR2 FQNNGV. The CDR3 loop is CASSLGVGSYEQYF. The CDR3 coding sequence is TGTGCCAGCAGCTTAGGTGTAGGATCCTACGAGCAGTACTTC.

The chain links TRBV5-4 to TRBJ2-5, with 10 bases matching TRBD2. This CDR3 comprises 15 residues. The V and J ends lost 1 base and 4 bases, in that order; junction bases with no gene match: 4. The germline V gene encodes CDR1 SGHNT and CDR2 YYREEE (reference sequence). The CDR3 DNA follows: TGTGCCAGCAGCTTGATAGCGGGGGGACGAGAGACCCAGTACTTC. Translating it yields CASSLIAGGRETQYF.

Written as DNA, the CDR3 is TGTGCCAGCAGTTACGACCACTGGGCTAGCGGCCACGAGACCCAGTACTTC. It is translated as CASSYDHWASGHETQYF. The chain links TRBV6-2 or TRBV6-3 to TRBJ2-5; 7 nucleotides line up with TRBD2. Germline CDR1 reads MNHEY; CDR2 reads SVGEGT. Unmatched junction bases numbered 14, after V lost 2 bases and J lost 5 bases. The length of the CDR3 is 17 residues.

The chain links TRBV2 to TRBJ2-7, with D maybe TRBD1 (6 bases). Germline assignment: CDR1 SNHLY and CDR2 FYNNEI. V lost 7 bases and J 2 bases, leaving 15 bases between the germline ends. CDR3 length: 14 amino acids. The CDR3 DNA reads as TGTGCCAGCATCTCCCCCGGACAGCCCTACGAGCAGTACTTC. This translates into CASISPGQPYEQYF.